This TCR beta chain appears in the sequencing data of a study of cytotoxic CD8 clonotypes in ibrutinib-treated CLL. Study-wide background: Of a cohort that held about a dozen relapsed/refractory and roughly 14 treatment-naive patients, some 17 were IGHV unmutated. Response samples were taken after a median roughly 12 months of treatment, range 6 to 36.

Deep sequencing aimed at 1 in 200,000 to 1 in 1 million T cells' resolution. Produced via immunoSEQ multiplex PCR; TCRdb's table is partial and in-frame only. The table shows around 140,000 clones, with 75% to 90% occurring only once. Study-wide findings and caveats: Different sampling times were used for sustained-remission and progressing patients.

This CDR3 is built from 13 residues. V lost 6 bases and J lost 3, with 8 bases in between. Germline V CDR1 and CDR2: MNHNS, SASEGT. Comments on this clone: The antigen is undetermined.

This material consisted of PBMCs, taken after 24 months of ibrutinib treatment. The source of this sequence is a human donor with chronic lymphocytic leukemia. V usage is TRBV6-1 and J usage is TRBJ1-4; D remains ambiguous. This CDR3 reads CASRTVPNEKLFF. CDR3 nucleotides: TGTGCCAGCAGGACGGTTCCTAATGAAAAACTGTTTTTT.